This entry is about one T cell receptor beta chain. Generated by immunoSEQ multiplex PCR, the TCRdb table keeps only in-frame clones and is missing some. The sample yields tens of thousands of clones, 94% seen once. V was clipped by 4 bases and J by 8 bases, with 13 bases between them. CDR1 and CDR2 from the germline V gene are LNHDA and SQIVND (reference sequence). This CDR3 has 13 residues. This sample was included in a study of technical replicates of blood from a few donors. Material for sequencing was T cells isolated from PBMCs. The clonotype originates from a human donor in good health. J is TRBJ2-3 and V is TRBV19; perhaps TRBD2 as D (6 bases). The CDR3 DNA reads as TGTGCCAGTAGTACCCGGGACTTATCTACGCAGTATTTT. Protein: CASSTRDLSTQYF.